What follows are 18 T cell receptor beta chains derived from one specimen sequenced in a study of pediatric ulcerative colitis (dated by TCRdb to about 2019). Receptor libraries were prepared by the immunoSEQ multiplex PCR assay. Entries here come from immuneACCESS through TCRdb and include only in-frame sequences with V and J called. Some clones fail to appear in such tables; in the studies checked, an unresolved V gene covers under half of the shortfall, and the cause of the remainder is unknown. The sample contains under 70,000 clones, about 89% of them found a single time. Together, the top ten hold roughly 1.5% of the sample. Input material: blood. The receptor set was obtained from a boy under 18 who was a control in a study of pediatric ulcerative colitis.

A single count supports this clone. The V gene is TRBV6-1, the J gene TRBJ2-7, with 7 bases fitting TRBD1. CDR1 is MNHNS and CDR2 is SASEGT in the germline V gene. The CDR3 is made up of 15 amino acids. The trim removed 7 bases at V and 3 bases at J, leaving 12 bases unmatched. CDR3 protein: CASIPGQFLFYEQYF. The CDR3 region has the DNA TGTGCCAGCATCCCGGGACAGTTCCTCTTCTACGAGCAGTACTTC.

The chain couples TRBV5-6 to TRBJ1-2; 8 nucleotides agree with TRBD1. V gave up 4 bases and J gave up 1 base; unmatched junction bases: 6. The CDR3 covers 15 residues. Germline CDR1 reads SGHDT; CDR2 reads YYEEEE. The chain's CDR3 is CASSAGTGLNYGYTF. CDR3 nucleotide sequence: TGTGCCAGCAGCGCTGGGACAGGACTTAACTATGGCTACACCTTC.

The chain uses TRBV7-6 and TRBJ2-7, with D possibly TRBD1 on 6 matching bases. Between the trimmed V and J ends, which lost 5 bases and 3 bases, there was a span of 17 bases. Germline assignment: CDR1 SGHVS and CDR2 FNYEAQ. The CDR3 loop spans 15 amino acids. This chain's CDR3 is CASSGTRGGDYEQYF. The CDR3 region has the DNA TGTGCCAGCAGCGGCACCAGGGGCGGCGACTACGAGCAGTACTTC.

The CDR3 DNA is TGTGCCAGCAGCTTGAATTGGGGTGACAATGAGCAGTTCTTC. This codes for CASSLNWGDNEQFF. The rearrangement joins TRBV11-3 to TRBJ2-1, with D uncertain. The CDR3 consists of 14 residues. Germline loops: CDR1 SGHNT, CDR2 YENEEA. Trimming left V 3 bases short and J 5 bases short, with 11 bases between.

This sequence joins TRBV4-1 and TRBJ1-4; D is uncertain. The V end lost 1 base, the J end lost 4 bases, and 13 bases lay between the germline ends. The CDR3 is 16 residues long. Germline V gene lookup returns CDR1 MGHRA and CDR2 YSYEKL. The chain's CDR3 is CASSQGLATVNEKLFF. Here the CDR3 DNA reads TGCGCCAGCAGCCAAGGGTTAGCGACGGTTAATGAAAAACTGTTTTTT.

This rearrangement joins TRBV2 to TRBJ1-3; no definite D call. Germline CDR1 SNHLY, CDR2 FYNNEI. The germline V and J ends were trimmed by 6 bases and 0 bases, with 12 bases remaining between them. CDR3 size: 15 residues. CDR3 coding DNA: TGTGCCAGCAGGGGAGGATTTAACTCTGGAAACACCATATATTTT. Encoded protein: CASRGGFNSGNTIYF.

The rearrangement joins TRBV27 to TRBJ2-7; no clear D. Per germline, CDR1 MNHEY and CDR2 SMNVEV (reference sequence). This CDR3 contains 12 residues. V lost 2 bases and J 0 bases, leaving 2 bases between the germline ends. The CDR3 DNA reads TGTGCCAGCAGTTTACCCTCCTACGAGCAGTACTTC. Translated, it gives CASSLPSYEQYF.

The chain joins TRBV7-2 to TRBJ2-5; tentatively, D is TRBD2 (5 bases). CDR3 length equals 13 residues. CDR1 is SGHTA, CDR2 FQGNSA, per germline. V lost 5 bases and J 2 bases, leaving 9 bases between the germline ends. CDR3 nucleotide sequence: TGTGCCAGCAGCCAGAGGGTACAAGAGACCCAGTACTTC. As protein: CASSQRVQETQYF.

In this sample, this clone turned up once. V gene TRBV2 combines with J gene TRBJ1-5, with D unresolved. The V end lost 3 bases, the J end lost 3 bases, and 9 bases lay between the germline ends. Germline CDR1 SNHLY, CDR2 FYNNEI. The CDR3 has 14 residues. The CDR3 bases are TGTGCCAGCAGTGAGAGGATATACAATCAGCCCCAGCATTTT. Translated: CASSERIYNQPQHF.

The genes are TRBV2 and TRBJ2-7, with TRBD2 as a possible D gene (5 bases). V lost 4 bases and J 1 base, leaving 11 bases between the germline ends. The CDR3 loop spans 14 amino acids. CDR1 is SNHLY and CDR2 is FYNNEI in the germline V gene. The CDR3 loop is CASSVTGTSYEQYF. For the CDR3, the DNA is TGTGCCAGCAGTGTGACGGGAACTTCCTACGAGCAGTACTTC.

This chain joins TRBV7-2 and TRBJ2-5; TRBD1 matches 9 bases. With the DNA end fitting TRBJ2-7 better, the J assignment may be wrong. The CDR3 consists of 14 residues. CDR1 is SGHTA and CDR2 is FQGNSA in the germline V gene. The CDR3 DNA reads TGTGCCAGCAGCCCCTACAGGGGGCACTACGAGCAGTACTTC. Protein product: CASSPYRGHYEQYF.

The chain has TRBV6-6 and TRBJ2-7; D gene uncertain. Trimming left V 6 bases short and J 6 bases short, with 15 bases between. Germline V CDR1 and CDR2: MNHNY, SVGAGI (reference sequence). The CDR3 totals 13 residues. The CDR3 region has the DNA TGTGCCAGCAGCCCCAATAACATCGGCGAGCAGTACTTC. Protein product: CASSPNNIGEQYF.

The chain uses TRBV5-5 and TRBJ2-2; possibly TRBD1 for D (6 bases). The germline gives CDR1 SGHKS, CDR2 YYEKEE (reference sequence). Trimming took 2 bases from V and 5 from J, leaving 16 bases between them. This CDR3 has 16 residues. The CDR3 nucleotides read TGTGCCAGCAGCTTAGCCTGGCGGACAGAGACCGGGGAGCTGTTTTTT. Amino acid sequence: CASSLAWRTETGELFF.

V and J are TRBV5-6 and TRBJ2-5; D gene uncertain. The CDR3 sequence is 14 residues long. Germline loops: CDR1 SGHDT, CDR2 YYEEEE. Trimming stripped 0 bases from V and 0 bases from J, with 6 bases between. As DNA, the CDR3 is TGTGCCAGCAGCTTGGTGTCGTACCAAGAGACCCAGTACTTC. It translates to CASSLVSYQETQYF.

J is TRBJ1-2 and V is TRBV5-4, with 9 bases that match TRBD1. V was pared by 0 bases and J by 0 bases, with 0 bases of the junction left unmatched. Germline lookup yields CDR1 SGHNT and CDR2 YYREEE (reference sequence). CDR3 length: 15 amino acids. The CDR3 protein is CASSLGTGANYGYTF. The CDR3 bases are TGTGCCAGCAGCTTGGGGACAGGGGCTAACTATGGCTACACCTTC.

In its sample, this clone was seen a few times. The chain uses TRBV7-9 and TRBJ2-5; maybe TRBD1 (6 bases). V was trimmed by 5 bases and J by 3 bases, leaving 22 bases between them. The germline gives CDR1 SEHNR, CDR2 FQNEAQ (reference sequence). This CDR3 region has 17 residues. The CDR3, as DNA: TGTGCCAGCAGCGTGACAGGAGATTTTCTCAGTAAAGAGACCCAGTACTTC. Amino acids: CASSVTGDFLSKETQYF.

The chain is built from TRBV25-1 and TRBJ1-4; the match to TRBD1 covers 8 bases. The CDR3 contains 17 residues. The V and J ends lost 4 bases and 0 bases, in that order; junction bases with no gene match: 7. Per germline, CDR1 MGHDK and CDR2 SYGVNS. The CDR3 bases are TGTGCCAGCAGTGCCAGACAGGGGATCTCAACTAATGAAAAACTGTTTTTT. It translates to CASSARQGISTNEKLFF. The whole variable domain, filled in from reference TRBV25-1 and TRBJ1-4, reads EADIYQTPRYLVIGTGKKITLECSQTMGHDKMYWYQQDPGMELHLIHYSYGVNSTEKGDLSSESTVSRIRTEHFPLTLESARPSHTSQYLCASSARQGISTNEKLFFGSGTQLSVL.

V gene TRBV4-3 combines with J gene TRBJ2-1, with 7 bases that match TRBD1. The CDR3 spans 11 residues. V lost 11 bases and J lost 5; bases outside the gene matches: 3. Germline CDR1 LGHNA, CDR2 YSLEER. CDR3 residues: CAPRGHNEQFF. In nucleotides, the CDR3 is TGCGCCCCTAGGGGGCACAATGAGCAGTTCTTC.